This T cell receptor beta chain was recovered during a study of blood T cell repertoires in COVID-19. Study-wide context: Researchers got acute and convalescent COVID-19 samples from the United States, Italy and Spain. PBMCs, B-cell-depleted T cells, or T cells were the source of the cDNA or gDNA that made up the material.

Original processing notes: Nucleated cell counts were estimated from reference gene primer amplification. Generated by immunoSEQ multiplex PCR, the TCRdb table keeps only in-frame clones and is missing some. V, J and clone size derive from that table, while D and trimming were established from the DNA sequence. The data show 200,000 to 250,000 clones, over 70% seen once. Germline CDR1 reads SGHDN; CDR2 reads FVKESK. The ends lost 0 bases at V and 14 bases at J; junction bases unmatched: 7. This CDR3 has 13 residues. Material: peripheral blood. J is TRBJ2-1 and V is TRBV14; 7 nucleotides align to TRBD2. The TCR comes from a woman in her seventies with acute or convalescent COVID-19. The CDR3 DNA reads as TGTGCCAGCAGCCAAGATGTCGACGGGGGGAAGTTCTTC. This translates into CASSQDVDGGKFF.